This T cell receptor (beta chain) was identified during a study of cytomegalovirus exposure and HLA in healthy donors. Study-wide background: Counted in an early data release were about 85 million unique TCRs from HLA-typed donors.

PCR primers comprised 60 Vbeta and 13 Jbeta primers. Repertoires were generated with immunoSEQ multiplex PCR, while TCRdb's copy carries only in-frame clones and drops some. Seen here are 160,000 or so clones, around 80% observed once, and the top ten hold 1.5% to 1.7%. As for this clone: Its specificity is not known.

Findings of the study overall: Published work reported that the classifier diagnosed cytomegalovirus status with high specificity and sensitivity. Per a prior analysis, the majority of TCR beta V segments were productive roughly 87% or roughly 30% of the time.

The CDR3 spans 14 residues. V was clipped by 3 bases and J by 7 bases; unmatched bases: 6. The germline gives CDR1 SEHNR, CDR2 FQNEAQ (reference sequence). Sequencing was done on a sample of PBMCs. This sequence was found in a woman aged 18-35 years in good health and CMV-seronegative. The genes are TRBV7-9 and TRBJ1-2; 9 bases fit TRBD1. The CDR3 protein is CASSLDRGIGGYTF. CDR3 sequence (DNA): TGTGCCAGCAGCTTGGACAGGGGAATTGGTGGCTACACCTTC. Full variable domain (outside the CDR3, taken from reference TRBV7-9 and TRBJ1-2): DTGVSQNPRHKITKRGQNVTFRCDPISEHNRLYWYRQTLGQGPEFLTYFQNEAQLEKSRLLSDRFSAERPKGSFSTLEIQRTEQGDSAMYLCASSLDRGIGGYTFGSGTRLTVV.